Below are 2 T cell receptor beta chains sequenced from a single sample in a study of T cell responses to AZD1222 COVID-19 vaccine. The protocol was immunoSEQ multiplex PCR, while the TCRdb copy is restricted to in-frame clones and leaves out a portion. Here the sample spans about 99,000 clones, 70% to 90% being singletons. The input for sequencing was peripheral blood, taken on day 0 of AZD1222 vaccination. The receptors here all came from an adult in good health.

V is TRBV6-6 and J is TRBJ2-5; TRBD1 matches at 9 bases. The CDR3 is 13 residues long. In germline, CDR1 is MNHNY, CDR2 SVGAGI (reference sequence). The junction had 3 bases not matched to a gene; V was cut back by 6 bases and J by 4 bases. The CDR3 loop is CASRPTGGETQYF. The CDR3 DNA sequence: TGTGCCAGCAGGCCGACAGGGGGAGAGACCCAGTACTTC.

The chain links TRBV19 to TRBJ1-1, with a tentative D call TRBD1 (6 bases). Trimming stripped 3 bases from V and 3 bases from J, with 14 bases between. Germline CDR1 and CDR2: LNHDA and SQIVND (reference sequence). The CDR3 is made up of 15 amino acids. CDR3 protein: CASSIEWGPDTEAFF. Written as DNA, the CDR3 is TGTGCCAGTAGTATCGAGTGGGGGCCGGACACTGAAGCTTTCTTT.